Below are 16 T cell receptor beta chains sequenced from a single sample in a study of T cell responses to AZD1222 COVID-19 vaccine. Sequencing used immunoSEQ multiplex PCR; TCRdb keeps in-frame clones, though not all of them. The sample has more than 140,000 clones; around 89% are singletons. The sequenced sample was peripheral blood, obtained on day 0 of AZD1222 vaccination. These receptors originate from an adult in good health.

CDR3 nucleotide sequence: TGTGCCAGTATGGTCGGGGAGACCCAGTACTTC. This gives the protein CASMVGETQYF. The chain uses TRBV19 and TRBJ2-5; D gene uncertain. CDR1 and CDR2 from the germline V gene are LNHDA and SQIVND (reference sequence). The CDR3 has 11 amino acids. Trimming cost V 7 bases and J 5 bases, with 8 bases left between them.

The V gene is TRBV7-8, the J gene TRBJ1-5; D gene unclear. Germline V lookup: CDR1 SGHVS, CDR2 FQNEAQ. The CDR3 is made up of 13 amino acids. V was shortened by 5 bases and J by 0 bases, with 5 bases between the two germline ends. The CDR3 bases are TGTGCCAGCAGCCGGTATAGCAATCAGCCCCAGCATTTT. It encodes CASSRYSNQPQHF.

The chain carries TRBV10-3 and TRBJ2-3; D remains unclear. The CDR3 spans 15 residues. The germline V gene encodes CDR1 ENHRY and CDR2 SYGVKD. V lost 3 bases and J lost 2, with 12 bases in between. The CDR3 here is CAISEGPTNTDTQYF. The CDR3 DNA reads TGTGCCATCAGTGAAGGCCCAACCAACACAGATACGCAGTATTTT.

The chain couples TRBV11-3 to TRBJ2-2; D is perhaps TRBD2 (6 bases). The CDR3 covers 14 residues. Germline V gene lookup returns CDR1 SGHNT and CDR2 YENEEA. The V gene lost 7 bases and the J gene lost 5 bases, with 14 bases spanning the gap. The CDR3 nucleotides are TGTGCCAGCATTGCGGGAATAAGGACCGGGGAGCTGTTTTTT. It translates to CASIAGIRTGELFF.

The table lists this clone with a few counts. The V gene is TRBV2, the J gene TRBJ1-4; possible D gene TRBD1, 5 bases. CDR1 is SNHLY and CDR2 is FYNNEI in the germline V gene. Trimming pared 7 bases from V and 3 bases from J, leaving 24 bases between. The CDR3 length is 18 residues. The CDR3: CASIVRPWAGASNEKLFF. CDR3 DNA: TGTGCCAGCATCGTTCGCCCGTGGGCCGGGGCCTCTAATGAAAAACTGTTTTTT.

The DNA for the CDR3 is TGTGCCAGCAGTCCCGGCGGGAGGGCCGGGGAGCAGTTCTTC. It yields the protein CASSPGGRAGEQFF. This chain links TRBV6-5 with TRBJ2-1; 9 positions match TRBD2. The CDR3 contains 14 residues. Trimming cost V 5 bases and J 10 bases; bases outside gene matches: 9. Germline lookup yields CDR1 MNHEY and CDR2 SVGAGI.

The CDR3 here is CASSQGLNYGYTF. The CDR3 DNA reads TGTGCCAGCAGCCAAGGACTGAACTATGGCTACACCTTC. This sequence joins TRBV3-1 (or the pseudogene TRBV3-2) and TRBJ1-2; D remains unclear. The CDR3 extends over 13 amino acids. Germline CDR1 and CDR2: LGHDT and YNNKEL (reference sequence). V lost 1 base to trimming and J lost 2 bases, with 5 bases between them.

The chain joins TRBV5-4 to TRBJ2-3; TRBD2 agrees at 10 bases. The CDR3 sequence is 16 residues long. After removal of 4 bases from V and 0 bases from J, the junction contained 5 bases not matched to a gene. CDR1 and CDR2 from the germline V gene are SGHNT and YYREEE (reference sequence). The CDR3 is CASSAQLAGSTDTQYF. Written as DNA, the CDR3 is TGTGCCAGCAGCGCCCAACTAGCGGGGAGCACAGATACGCAGTATTTT.

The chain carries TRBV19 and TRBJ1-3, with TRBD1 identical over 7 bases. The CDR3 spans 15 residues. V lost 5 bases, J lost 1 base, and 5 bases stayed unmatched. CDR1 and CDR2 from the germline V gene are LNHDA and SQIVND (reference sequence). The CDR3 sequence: CASSFTTGSGNTIYF. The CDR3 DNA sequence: TGTGCCAGTAGTTTTACGACAGGGTCTGGAAACACCATATATTTT.

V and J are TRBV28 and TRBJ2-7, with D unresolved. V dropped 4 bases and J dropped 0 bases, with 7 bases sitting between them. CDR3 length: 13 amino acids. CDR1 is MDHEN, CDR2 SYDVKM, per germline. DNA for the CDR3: TGTGCCAGCAGTTACGGGCCCTCCTACGAGCAGTACTTC. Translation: CASSYGPSYEQYF.

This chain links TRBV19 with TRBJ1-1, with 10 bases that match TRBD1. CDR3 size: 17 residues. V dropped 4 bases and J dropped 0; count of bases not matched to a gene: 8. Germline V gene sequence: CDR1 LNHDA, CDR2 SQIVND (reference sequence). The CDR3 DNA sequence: TGTGCCAGTAGTACCGGGGTGGGACAGGGGATGAACACTGAAGCTTTCTTT. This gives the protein CASSTGVGQGMNTEAFF.

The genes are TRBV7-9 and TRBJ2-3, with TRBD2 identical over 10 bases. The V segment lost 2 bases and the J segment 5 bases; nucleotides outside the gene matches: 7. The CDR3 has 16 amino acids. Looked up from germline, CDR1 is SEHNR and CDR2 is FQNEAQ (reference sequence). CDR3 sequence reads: CASSLLAGANQDTQYF. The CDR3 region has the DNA TGTGCCAGCAGCTTACTAGCGGGAGCCAACCAAGATACGCAGTATTTT.

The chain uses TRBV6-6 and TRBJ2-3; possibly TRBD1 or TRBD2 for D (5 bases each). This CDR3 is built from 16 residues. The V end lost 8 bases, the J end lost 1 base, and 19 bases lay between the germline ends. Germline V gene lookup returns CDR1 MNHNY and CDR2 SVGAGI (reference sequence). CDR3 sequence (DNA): TGTGCCAGCTCCAGAGGGGCACTCTCCGGCACAGATACGCAGTATTTT. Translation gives CASSRGALSGTDTQYF.

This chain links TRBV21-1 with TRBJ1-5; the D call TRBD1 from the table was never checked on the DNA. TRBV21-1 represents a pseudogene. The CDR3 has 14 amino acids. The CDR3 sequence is CASSSRVSNQPQHF. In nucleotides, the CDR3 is TGTGCCAGCAGCAGCAGGGTAAGCAATCAGCCCCAGCATTTT.

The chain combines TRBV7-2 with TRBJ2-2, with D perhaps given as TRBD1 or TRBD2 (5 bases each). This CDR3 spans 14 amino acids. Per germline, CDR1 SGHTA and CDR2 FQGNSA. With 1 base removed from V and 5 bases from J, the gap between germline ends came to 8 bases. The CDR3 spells CASSLGEGTGELFF. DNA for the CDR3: TGTGCCAGCAGCTTAGGCGAGGGGACCGGGGAGCTGTTTTTT.

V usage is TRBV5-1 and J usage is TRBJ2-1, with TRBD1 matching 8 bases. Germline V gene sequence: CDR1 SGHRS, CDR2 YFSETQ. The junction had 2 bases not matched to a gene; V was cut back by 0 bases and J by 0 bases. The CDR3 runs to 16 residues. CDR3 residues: CASSLDGTGSYNEQFF. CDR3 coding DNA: TGCGCCAGCAGCTTGGACGGGACAGGCTCCTACAATGAGCAGTTCTTC.